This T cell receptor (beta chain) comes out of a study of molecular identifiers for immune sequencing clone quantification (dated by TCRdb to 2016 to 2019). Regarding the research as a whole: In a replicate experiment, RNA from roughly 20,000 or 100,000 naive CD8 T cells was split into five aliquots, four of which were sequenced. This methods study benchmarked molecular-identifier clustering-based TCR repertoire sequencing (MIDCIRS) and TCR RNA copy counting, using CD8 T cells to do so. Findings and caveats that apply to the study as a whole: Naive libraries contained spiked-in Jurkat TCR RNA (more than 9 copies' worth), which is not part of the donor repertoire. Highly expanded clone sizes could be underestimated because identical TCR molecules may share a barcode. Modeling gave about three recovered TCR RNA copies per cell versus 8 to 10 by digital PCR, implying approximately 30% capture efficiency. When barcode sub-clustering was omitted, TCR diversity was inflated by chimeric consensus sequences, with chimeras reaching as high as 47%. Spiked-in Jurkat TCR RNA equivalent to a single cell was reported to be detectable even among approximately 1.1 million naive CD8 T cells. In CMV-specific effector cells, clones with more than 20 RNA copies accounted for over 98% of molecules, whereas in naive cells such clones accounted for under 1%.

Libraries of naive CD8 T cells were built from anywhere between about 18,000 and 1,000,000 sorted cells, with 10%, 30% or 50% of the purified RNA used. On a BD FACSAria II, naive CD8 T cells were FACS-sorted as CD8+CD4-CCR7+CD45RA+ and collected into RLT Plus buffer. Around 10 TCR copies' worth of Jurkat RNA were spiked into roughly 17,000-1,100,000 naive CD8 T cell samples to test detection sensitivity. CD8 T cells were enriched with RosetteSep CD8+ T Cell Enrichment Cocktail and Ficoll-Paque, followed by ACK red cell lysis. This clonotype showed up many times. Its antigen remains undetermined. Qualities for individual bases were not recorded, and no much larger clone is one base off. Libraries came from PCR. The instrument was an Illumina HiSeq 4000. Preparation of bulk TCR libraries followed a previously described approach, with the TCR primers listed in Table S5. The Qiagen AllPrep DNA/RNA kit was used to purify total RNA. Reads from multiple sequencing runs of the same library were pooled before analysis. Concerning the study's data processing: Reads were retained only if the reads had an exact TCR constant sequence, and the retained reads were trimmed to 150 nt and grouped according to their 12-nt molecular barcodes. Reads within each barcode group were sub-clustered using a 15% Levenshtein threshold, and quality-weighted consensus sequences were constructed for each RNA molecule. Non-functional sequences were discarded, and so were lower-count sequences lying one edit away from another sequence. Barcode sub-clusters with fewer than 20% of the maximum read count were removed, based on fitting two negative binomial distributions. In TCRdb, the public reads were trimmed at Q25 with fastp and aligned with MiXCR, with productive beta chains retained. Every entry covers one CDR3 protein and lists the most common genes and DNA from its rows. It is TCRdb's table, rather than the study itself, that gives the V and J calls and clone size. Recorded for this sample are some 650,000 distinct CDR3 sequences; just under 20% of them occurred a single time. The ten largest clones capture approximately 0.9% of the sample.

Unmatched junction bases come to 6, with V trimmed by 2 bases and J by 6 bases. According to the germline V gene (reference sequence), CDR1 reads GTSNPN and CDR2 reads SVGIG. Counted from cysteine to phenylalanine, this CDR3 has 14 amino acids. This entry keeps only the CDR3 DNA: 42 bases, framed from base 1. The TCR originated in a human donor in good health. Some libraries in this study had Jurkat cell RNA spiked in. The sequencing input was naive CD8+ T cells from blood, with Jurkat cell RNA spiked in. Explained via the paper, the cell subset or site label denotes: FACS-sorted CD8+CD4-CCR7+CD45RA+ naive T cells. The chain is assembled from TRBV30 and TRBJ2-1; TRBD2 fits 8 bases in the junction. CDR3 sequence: CAWSHSGGVNEQFF. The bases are TGTGCCTGGAGTCACTCGGGAGGGGTCAATGAGCAGTTCTTC.